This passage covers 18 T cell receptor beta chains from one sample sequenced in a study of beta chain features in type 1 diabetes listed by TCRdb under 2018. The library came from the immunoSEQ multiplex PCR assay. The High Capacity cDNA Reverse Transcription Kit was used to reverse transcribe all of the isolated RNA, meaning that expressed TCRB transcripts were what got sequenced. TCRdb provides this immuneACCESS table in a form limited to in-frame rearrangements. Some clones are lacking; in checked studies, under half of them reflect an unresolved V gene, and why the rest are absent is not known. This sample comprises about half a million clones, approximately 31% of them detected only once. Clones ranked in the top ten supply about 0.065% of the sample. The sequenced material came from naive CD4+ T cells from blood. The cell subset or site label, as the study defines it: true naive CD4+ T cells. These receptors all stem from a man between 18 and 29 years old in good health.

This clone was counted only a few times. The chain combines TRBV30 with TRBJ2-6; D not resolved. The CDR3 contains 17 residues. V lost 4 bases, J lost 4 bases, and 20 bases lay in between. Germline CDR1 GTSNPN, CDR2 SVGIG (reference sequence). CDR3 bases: TGTGCCTGGATGCCGGATAGCCCAGTACCAGGGGCCAACGTCCTGACTTTC. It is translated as CAWMPDSPVPGANVLTF.

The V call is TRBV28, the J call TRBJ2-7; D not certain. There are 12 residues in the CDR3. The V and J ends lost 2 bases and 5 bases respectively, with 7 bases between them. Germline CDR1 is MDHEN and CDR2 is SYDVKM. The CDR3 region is CASSLMAHEQYF. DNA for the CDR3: TGTGCCAGCAGTTTAATGGCCCACGAGCAGTACTTC. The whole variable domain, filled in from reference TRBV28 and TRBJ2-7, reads DVKVTQSSRYLVKRTGEKVFLECVQDMDHENMFWYRQDPGLGLRLIYFSYDVKMKEKGDIPEGYSVSREKKERFSLILESASTNQTSMYLCASSLMAHEQYFGPGTRLTVT.

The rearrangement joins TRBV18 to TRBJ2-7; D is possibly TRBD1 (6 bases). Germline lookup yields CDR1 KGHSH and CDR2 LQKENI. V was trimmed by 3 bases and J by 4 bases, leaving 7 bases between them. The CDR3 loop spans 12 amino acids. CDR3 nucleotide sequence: TGTGCCAGCTCACCCGGACAGTACGAGCAGTACTTC. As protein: CASSPGQYEQYF.

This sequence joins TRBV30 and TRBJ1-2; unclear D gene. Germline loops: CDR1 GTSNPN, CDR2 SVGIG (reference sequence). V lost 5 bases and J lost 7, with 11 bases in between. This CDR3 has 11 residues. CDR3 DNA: TGTGCCTGGGATCGGGGAGGTGGCTACACCTTC. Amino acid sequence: CAWDRGGGYTF.

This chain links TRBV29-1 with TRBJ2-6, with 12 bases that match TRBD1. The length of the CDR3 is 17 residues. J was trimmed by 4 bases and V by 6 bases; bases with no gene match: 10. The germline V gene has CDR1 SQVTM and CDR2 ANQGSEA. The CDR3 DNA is TGCAGCGTCTCCCCGGGACAGGGGGCGCGCGGGGCCAACGTCCTGACTTTC. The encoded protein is CSVSPGQGARGANVLTF.

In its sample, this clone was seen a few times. The CDR3 nucleotides are TGCAGCGTTGGTCCCGGCTCTAGCACAGATACGCAGTATTTT. This sequence encodes CSVGPGSSTDTQYF. The chain recombines TRBV29-1 with TRBJ2-3; D remains ambiguous. The V gene's germline CDR1 is SQVTM and CDR2 ANQGSEA. V lost 4 bases to trimming and J lost 0 bases, with 11 bases between them. The CDR3 has 14 amino acids.

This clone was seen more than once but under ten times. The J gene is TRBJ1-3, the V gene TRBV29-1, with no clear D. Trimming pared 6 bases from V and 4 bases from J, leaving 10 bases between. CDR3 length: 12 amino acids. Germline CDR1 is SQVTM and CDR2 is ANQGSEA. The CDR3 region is CSVMTEGNTIYF. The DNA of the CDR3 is TGCAGCGTGATGACGGAGGGAAACACCATATATTTT.

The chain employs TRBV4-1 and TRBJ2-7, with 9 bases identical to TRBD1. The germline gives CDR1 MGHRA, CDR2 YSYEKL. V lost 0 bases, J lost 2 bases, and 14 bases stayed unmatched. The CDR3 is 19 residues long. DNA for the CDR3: TGCGCCAGCAGCCAAGACTTGAACAGGGGGCTCTTCCCTGCCTACGAGCAGTACTTC. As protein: CASSQDLNRGLFPAYEQYF.

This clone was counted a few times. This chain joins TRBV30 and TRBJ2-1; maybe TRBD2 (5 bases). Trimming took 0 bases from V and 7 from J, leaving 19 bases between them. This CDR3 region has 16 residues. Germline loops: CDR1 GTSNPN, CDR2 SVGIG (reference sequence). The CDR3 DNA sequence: TGTGCCTGGAGTGTACAACAGTCAGCGGTGAGGAATGAGCAGTTCTTC. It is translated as CAWSVQQSAVRNEQFF.

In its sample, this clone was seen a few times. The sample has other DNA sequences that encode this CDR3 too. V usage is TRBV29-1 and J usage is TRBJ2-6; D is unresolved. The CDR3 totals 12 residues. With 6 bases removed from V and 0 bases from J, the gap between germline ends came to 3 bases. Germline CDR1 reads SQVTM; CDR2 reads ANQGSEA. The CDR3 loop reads CSVTSGANVLTF. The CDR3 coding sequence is TGCAGCGTGACCTCTGGGGCCAACGTCCTGACTTTC.

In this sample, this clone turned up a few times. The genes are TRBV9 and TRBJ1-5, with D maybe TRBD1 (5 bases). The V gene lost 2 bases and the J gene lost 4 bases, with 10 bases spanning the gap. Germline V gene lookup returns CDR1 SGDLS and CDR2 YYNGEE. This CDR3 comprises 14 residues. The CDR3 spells CASSVGELNQPQHF. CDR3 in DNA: TGTGCCAGCAGCGTGGGGGAGTTAAATCAGCCCCAGCATTTT.

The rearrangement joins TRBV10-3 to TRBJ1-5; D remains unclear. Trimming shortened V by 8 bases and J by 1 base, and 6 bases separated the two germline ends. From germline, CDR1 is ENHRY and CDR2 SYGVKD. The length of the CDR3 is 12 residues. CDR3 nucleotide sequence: TGTGCCATCGCAACCAGCAATCAGCCCCAGCATTTT. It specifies CAIATSNQPQHF.

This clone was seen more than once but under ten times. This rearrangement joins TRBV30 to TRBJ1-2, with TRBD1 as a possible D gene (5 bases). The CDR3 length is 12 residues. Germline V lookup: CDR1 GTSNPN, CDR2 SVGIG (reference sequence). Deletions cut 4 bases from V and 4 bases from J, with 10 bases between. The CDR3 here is CAWTLGGYGYTF. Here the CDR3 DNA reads TGTGCCTGGACCCTCGGGGGCTATGGCTACACCTTC.

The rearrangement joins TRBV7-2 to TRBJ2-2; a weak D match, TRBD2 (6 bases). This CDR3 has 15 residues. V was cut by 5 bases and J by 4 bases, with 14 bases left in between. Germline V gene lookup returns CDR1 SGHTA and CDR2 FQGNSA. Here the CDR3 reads CASSMGGSSTGELFF. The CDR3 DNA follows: TGTGCCAGCAGCATGGGAGGCAGCAGCACCGGGGAGCTGTTTTTT.

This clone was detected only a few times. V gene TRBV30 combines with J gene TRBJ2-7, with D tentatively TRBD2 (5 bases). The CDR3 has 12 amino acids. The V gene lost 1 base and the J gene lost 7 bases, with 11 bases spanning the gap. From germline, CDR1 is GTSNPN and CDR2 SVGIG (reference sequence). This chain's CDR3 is CAWSAVWREQYF. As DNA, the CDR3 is TGTGCCTGGAGTGCCGTCTGGAGGGAGCAGTACTTC.

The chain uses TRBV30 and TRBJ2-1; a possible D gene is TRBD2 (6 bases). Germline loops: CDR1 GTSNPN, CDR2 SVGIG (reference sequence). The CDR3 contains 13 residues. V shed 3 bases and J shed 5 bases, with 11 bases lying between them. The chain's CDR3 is CAWSGGWDNEQFF. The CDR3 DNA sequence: TGTGCCTGGAGCGGGGGATGGGACAATGAGCAGTTCTTC.

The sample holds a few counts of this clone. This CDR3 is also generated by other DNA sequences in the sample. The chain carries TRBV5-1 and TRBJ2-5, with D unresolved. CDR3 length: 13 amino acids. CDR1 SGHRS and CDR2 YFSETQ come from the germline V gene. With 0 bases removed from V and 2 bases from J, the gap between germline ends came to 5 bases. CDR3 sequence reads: CASSLGVQETQYF. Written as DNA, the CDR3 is TGCGCCAGCAGCTTGGGGGTTCAAGAGACCCAGTACTTC.

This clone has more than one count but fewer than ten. CDR3 in amino acids: CASSPGELAGGEQFF. Written as DNA, the CDR3 is TGTGCCAGCTCACCAGGAGAACTAGCGGGAGGTGAGCAGTTCTTC. V usage is TRBV18 and J usage is TRBJ2-1, with 12 bases matching TRBD2. Germline assignment: CDR1 KGHSH and CDR2 LQKENI. V dropped 2 bases and J dropped 9; count of bases not matched to a gene: 5. This CDR3 comprises 15 residues.